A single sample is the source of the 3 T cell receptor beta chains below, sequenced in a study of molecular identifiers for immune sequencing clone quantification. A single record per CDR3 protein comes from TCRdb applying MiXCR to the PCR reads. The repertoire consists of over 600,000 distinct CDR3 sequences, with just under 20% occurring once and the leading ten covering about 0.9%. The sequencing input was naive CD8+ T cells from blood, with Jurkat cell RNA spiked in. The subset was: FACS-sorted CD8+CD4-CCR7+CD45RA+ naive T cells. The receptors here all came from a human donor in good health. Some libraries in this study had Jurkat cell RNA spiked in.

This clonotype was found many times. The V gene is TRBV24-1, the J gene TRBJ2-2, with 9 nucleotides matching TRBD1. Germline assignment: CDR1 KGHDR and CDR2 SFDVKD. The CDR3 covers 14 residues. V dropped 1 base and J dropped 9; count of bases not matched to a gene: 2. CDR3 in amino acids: CATSDLQGARELFF. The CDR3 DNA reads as TGTGCCACCAGTGATTTACAGGGGGCCCGGGAGCTGTTTTTT.

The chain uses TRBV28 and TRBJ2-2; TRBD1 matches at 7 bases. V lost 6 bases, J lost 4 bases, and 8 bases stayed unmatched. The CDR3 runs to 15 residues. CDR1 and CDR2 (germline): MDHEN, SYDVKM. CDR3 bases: TGTGCCAGCAGGAACCCGGGACAGAGCACCGGGGAGCTGTTTTTT. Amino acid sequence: CASRNPGQSTGELFF.

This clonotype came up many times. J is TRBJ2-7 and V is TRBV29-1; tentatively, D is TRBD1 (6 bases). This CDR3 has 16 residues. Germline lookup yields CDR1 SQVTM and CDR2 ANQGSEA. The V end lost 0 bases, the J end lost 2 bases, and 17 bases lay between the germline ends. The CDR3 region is CSVEDKDRRGTYEQYF. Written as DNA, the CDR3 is TGCAGCGTTGAAGATAAGGACCGAAGGGGGACCTACGAGCAGTACTTC.